A selection of T cell receptor beta chains follows, all from one sample in a study of response to subunit inactivated influenza vaccine. In TCRdb, the RT-PCR reads were re-called with MiXCR into one record per CDR3 protein. In the table there are over 800,000 distinct CDR3 sequences, approximately 22% of which are singletons. Sequencing used PBMCs from blood, obtained 5 days after vaccination. The source of these receptors is a man in his fifties or sixties who received an inactivated influenza vaccine. Both conserved end residues are part of each CDR3. Fields, in order: J gene, clone size, CDR3 length, V gene, D gene, CDR3 DNA, CDR3 protein. D genes are given only for firm matches. A clone size is listed for some rows: how often the clone was seen (once, few, many), or a class if it is expanded.

>TRBJ1-2|NA|14|TRBV12-3/TRBV12-4|TRBD1
TGTGCCAGCAGTTTAAACAGGGGGCCGTATGGCTACACCTTC
CASSLNRGPYGYTF
>TRBJ2-1|few|15|TRBV7-9|TRBD2
TGTGCCAGCAGCTCGCGGGGGGGCCTCGACAATGAGCAGTTCTTC
CASSSRGGLDNEQFF
>TRBJ2-7|NA|14|TRBV20-1|TRBD1
TGCAGTGCTAGAGCGGCGACAGGGGCCTACGAGCAGTACTTC
CSARAATGAYEQYF
>TRBJ2-3|NA|14|TRBV4-2|NA
TGTGCCAGCAGCCAAGATTCGGGATACGATACGCAGTATTTT
CASSQDSGYDTQYF
>TRBJ2-3|many|16|TRBV5-1|NA
TGCGCCAGCAGCTTGGAGGGACCCTTGACCACAGATACGCAGTATTTT
CASSLEGPLTTDTQYF
>TRBJ2-3|few|13|TRBV29-1|TRBD1
TGCAGCGTTGGGACAGGGGGCAGGGATACGCAGTATTTT
CSVGTGGRDTQYF
>TRBJ2-5|few|14|TRBV5-1|NA
TGCGCCAGCAGCTTGGTTCGAGGAAAAGAGACCCAGTACTTC
CASSLVRGKETQYF
>TRBJ2-3|NA|15|TRBV20-1|NA
TGCAGTGCTAGTCCTTTTTCGGGTTTTCTAGATACGCAGTATTTT
CSASPFSGFLDTQYF
>TRBJ2-2|NA|14|TRBV7-9|NA
TGTGCCGGTGAGGGGCTTTATGTCCCCGGGGAGCTGTTTTTT
CAGEGLYVPGELFF
>TRBJ1-2|NA|13|TRBV6-2/TRBV6-3|NA
TGTGCCAGCAGTCCGCGGGACAATCGGGGCTACACCTTC
CASSPRDNRGYTF
>TRBJ2-3|NA|11|TRBV5-1|NA
TGCGCCAGCAGCTTGACGAATACGCAGTATTTT
CASSLTNTQYF
>TRBJ2-7|few|12|TRBV29-1|NA
TGCAGCGCCCGAGGGGGAGACTACGAGCAGTACTTC
CSARGGDYEQYF
>TRBJ1-3|NA|16|TRBV18|NA
TGTGCCAGCTCGCGCGATACAGGGTTTTCCGGAAACACCATATATTTT
CASSRDTGFSGNTIYF
>TRBJ2-3|many|14|TRBV20-1|TRBD2
TGCAGTGCGAAACTAGCGGGGGGCACAGATACGCAGTATTTT
CSAKLAGGTDTQYF
>TRBJ2-7|few|15|TRBV4-3|NA
TGCGCCAGCAGCCAAGACCTGGACAGCCCCTACGAGCAGTACTTC
CASSQDLDSPYEQYF
>TRBJ2-1|few|11|TRBV15|NA
TGTGCCACCAGCAATTCACTAGTGCAGTTCTTC
CATSNSLVQFF
>TRBJ1-1|few|14|TRBV30|NA
TGTGCCTGGAGTTGGGGCGCAGGGAACACTGAAGCTTTCTTT
CAWSWGAGNTEAFF
>TRBJ1-5|few|16|TRBV15|TRBD1
TGTGCCACCAGCAGATCCCAAGGACAGGTTAATCAGCCCCAGCATTTT
CATSRSQGQVNQPQHF
>TRBJ2-7|few|14|TRBV5-1|NA
TGCGCCAGCAGCTCCGGACAGGACTACTACGAGCAGTACTTC
CASSSGQDYYEQYF
>TRBJ2-7|many|14|TRBV5-6|NA
TGTGCCAGCATGCGTCCCTCCTTCTCCTACGAGCAGTACTTC
CASMRPSFSYEQYF
>TRBJ2-1|NA|15|TRBV7-2|NA
TGTGCCAGCAGCCTAGCGAGGACTCAGTACAATGAGCAGTTCTTC
CASSLARTQYNEQFF
>TRBJ2-2|NA|13|TRBV28|TRBD2
TGTGCCAGCAAACTGGGGGGGTCCGGGGAGCTGTTTTTT
CASKLGGSGELFF
>TRBJ2-5|few|15|TRBV6-2/TRBV6-3|NA
TGTGCCAGCAGTTACTCACAGGGATCTTTGGAGACCCAGTACTTC
CASSYSQGSLETQYF
>TRBJ2-2|many|13|TRBV25-1|NA
TGTGCCAGCAGTGAACGGAACACCGGGGAGCTGTTTTTT
CASSERNTGELFF
>TRBJ2-5|NA|15|TRBV7-2|TRBD1
TGTGCCAGCAGCCGCCGGGACAGGGTACTGGAGACCCAGTACTTC
CASSRRDRVLETQYF
>TRBJ2-2|NA|16|TRBV7-8|NA
TGTGCCAGCAGCTTAGTGGGCTACGCGAACACCGGGGAGCTGTTTTTT
CASSLVGYANTGELFF
>TRBJ2-6|once|16|TRBV6-1|NA
TGTGCCAGCAGCCGTGACATCCGCTCTGGGGCCAACGTCCTGACTTTC
CASSRDIRSGANVLTF
>TRBJ2-3|many|16|TRBV6-1|NA
TGTGCCAGCATGAAAGAGAAAGCATTCAGCACAGATACGCAGTATTTT
CASMKEKAFSTDTQYF
>TRBJ2-7|NA|15|TRBV15|TRBD2
TGTGCCACCAGCAGAGATATGGCGGGAGGGTATGAGCAGTACTTC
CATSRDMAGGYEQYF
>TRBJ2-5|NA|14|TRBV5-1|TRBD2
TGCGCCAGCAGAGGTCTAGCGGCTGGGGAGACCCAGTACTTC
CASRGLAAGETQYF
>TRBJ2-7|NA|13|TRBV28|NA
TGTGCCAGCACCCGGGGACCCCTCTACGAGCAGTACTTC
CASTRGPLYEQYF
>TRBJ2-2|few|16|TRBV20-1|TRBD2
TGCAGTGCTAGAGTTAGCGGGAGCGGTAGCACCGGGGAGCTGTTTTTT
CSARVSGSGSTGELFF
>TRBJ2-1|NA|15|TRBV2|TRBD1
TGTGCCAGCAGTATAAGGGACAGGTTATACAATGAGCAGTTCTTC
CASSIRDRLYNEQFF
>TRBJ2-7|few|14|TRBV4-1|TRBD1
TGCGCCAGCAGCCAGGACGACAGGGGCGGCGAGCAGTACTTC
CASSQDDRGGEQYF
>TRBJ2-6|once|21|TRBV11-1|NA
TGTGCCAGCAGCTTAGCTCCGGGACGGTGGCAGGGCAGCTCTGGGGCCAACGTCCTGACTTTC
CASSLAPGRWQGSSGANVLTF
>TRBJ2-1|NA|15|TRBV5-5|TRBD2
TGTGCCAGCAGTCGGGGCCCACTAGCGGGTGATGAGCAGTTCTTC
CASSRGPLAGDEQFF
>TRBJ2-7|many|13|TRBV19|NA
TGTGCCAGTAGTATTCCTGGACGCCCAGAGCAGTACTTC
CASSIPGRPEQYF
>TRBJ1-6|few|15|TRBV7-2|NA
TGTGCCAGCAGCGCGGGTGACAGGATTATGACACCCCTCCACTTT
CASSAGDRIMTPLHF
>TRBJ1-1|many|14|TRBV5-1|NA
TGCGCCAGCAGCTTGACTCCTGGGGGAACTGAAGCTTTCTTT
CASSLTPGGTEAFF
>TRBJ1-4|NA|13|TRBV15|NA
TGTGCCACCAGCACCGAGGGTAGGCGAAAACTGTTTTTT
CATSTEGRRKLFF
>TRBJ2-7|NA|14|TRBV20-1|TRBD2
TGCAGTGCCGCCGGGACTAGCGATCCCTACGAGCAGTACTTC
CSAAGTSDPYEQYF
>TRBJ2-1|many|13|TRBV20-1|NA
TGCAGTGCTAGACGGAGAGGTACAGATGAGCAGTTCTTC
CSARRRGTDEQFF
>TRBJ2-5|few|17|TRBV7-2|TRBD2
TGTGCCAGCAGCTTGGCCCTAGCGGGAGTAAAGCAAGAGACCCAGTACTTC
CASSLALAGVKQETQYF
>TRBJ1-2|NA|16|TRBV20-1|NA
TGCAGTGCTTTTCAGACCGGGACGCCGGGGGGCTATGGCTACACCTTC
CSAFQTGTPGGYGYTF
>TRBJ2-7|few|14|TRBV4-2|NA
TGTGCCAGCAGCCAACTAGAAGGGTACCACGAGCAGTACTTC
CASSQLEGYHEQYF